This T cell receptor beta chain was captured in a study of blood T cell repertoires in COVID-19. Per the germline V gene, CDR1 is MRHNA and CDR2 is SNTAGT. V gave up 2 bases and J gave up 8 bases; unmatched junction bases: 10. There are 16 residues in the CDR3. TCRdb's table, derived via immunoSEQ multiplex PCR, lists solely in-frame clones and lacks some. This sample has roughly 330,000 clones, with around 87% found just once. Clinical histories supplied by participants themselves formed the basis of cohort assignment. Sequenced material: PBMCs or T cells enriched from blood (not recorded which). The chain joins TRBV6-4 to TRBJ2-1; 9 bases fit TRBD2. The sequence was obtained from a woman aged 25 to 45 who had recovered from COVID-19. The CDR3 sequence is CASSDGGGGAIDEQFF. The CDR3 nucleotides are TGTGCCAGCAGTGACGGTGGCGGGGGGGCCATAGATGAGCAGTTCTTC.